This TCR beta chain was documented in a study of T cell clonotyping in hematopoietic cell transplantation. Study at large: Cytoreduction preceded collection of pretransplant recipient samples.

Sequencing used immunoSEQ multiplex PCR; TCRdb keeps in-frame clones, though not all of them. The sample yields approximately 11,000 clones, roughly 90% seen once. Time point defined: recipient sample about 28 days before transplant, after cytoreduction. The sequencing here drew on peripheral blood mononuclear cells, taken before stem cell transplant. This clonotype was sampled from a woman aged 35 to 49 with acute myeloid leukemia. Some clones in this sample may be carry-over from other donors' samples.

The CDR3 spells CAWSGGQSYEKLFF. CDR3 sequence (DNA): TGTGCCTGGAGTGGTGGGCAGAGTTATGAAAAACTGTTTTTT. The chain is built from TRBV30 and TRBJ1-4; D is uncertain. The CDR3 totals 14 residues. The V gene's germline CDR1 is GTSNPN and CDR2 SVGIG (reference sequence). The germline V and J ends were trimmed by 1 base and 6 bases, with 12 bases remaining between them. The full variable domain, in which reference TRBV30 and TRBJ1-4 provide the parts outside the CDR3, is SQTIHQWPATLVQPVGSPLSLECTVEGTSNPNLYWYRQAAGRGLQLLFYSVGIGQISSEVPQNLSASRPQDRQFILSSKKLLLSDSGFYLCAWSGGQSYEKLFFGSGTQLSVL.